This note documents a single T cell receptor (beta chain) sequence. No antigen is known for it. At one end, the junction sequence differs from germline, possibly due to a read error. A J-beta primer mix and a sample-barcoded 5' primer were used in a second PCR of roughly 6 to 11 cycles. Every cDNA molecule carried a tag from a template-switch adaptor bearing 12 random nucleotides. TCRdb recomputed calls from the 5' RACE reads with MiXCR, one row per CDR3 protein. In the table there are 650,000 to 1,000,000 distinct CDR3 sequences, 36% of which are singletons. The data were taken from a study of blood T cells in healthy people across ages. Findings of the study overall: Across samples, TCR beta diversity tracked strongly with naive T cell percentage. Naive CD4+ cell counts and diversity both ran higher in long-lived than in aged donors.

The CDR3 has 15 amino acids. This clonotype originated in a young man in good health. The sequencing sample was made of blood. The chain joins TRBV12-3 or TRBV12-4 to TRBJ1-5; 9 nucleotides align to TRBD1. CDR3 amino acids: CAGSLFGTGRQPQHF. CDR3 nucleotides: TGTGCCGGCAGTTTGTTTGGGACAGGGCGTCAGCCCCAGCATTTT.